The subject of this entry is one TCR beta chain. Its antigen is currently unknown. The source of the sample is a study of T cell repertoires in ileal Crohn's disease. Study outcomes and limitations: Active smokers at surgery had more clonal expansions than non-smokers. Endoscopic recurrence occurred in every patient whose clonality exceeded 26.8%. Mucosal expansions were suggested to be mainly CD8 T cells.

Included were adult ileal or ileocolonic Crohn's patients indicated for ileocolonic resection. TCRdb keeps only in-frame clones here, not all; method: immunoSEQ multiplex PCR. The profile shows around 5,000 clones, around 83% of them singletons. The CDR3 runs to 15 residues. Germline V gene sequence: CDR1 MNHEY, CDR2 SVGAGI. Trimming left V 6 bases short and J 1 base short, with 10 bases between. The clonotype comes from an adult with Crohn's disease. The chain links TRBV6-5 to TRBJ2-6; maybe TRBD2 (5 bases). The sequenced sample consisted of ileal tissue. The CDR3: CASRTGSSGANVLTF. CDR3 nucleotides: TGTGCCAGCAGAACGGGGAGTTCTGGGGCCAACGTCCTGACTTTC.